This TCR beta chain emerged from a study of response to subunit inactivated influenza vaccine. Overall study findings and caveats: T cells newly recruited by each seasonal influenza vaccination are few, the authors suggested.

In TCRdb, the RT-PCR reads were re-called with MiXCR into one record per CDR3 protein. The sample consists of approximately 530,000 distinct CDR3 sequences, 6.5% to 8% of them appearing once. As regards this clonotype: Its antigen is currently unknown.

The material sequenced was PBMCs from blood, taken less than 30 months after vaccination. The clonotype comes from a man aged 45-69 years who received an inactivated influenza vaccine.

CDR3 protein: CASGLGITSTDTQYF. CDR3 DNA: TGTGCCAGCGGTCTCGGGATTACTAGCACAGATACGCAGTATTTT. This chain joins TRBV2 and TRBJ2-3, with TRBD2 as a possible D gene (5 bases). This CDR3 is 15 amino acids long. V shed 8 bases and J shed 0 bases, with 15 bases lying between them. In germline, CDR1 is SNHLY, CDR2 FYNNEI.